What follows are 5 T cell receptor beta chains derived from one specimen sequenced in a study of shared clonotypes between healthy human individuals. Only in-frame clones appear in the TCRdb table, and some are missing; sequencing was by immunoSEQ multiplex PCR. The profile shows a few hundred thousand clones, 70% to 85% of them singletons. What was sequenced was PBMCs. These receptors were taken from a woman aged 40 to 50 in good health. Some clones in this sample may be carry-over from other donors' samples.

The DNA for the CDR3 is TGTGCCAGCTCCCCGACGACCGATAATGAAAAACTGTTTTTT. Its protein product is CASSPTTDNEKLFF. The chain links TRBV18 to TRBJ1-4; no definite D call. Between the trimmed V and J ends, which lost 6 bases and 4 bases, there was a span of 12 bases. The CDR3 is made up of 14 amino acids. Germline values: CDR1 KGHSH, CDR2 LQKENI.

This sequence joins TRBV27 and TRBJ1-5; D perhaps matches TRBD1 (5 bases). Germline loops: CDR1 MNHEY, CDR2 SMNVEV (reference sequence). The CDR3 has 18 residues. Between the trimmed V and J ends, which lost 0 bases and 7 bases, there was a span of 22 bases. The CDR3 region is CASSLSVMEGKRGQPQHF. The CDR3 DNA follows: TGTGCCAGCAGTTTATCGGTTATGGAGGGTAAGAGGGGCCAGCCCCAGCATTTT.

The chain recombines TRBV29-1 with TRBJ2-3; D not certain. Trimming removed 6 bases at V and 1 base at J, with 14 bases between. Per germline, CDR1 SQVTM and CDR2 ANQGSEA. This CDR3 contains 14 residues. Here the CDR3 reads CSVPWQDGTDTQYF. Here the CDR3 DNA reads TGCAGCGTCCCCTGGCAGGACGGCACAGATACGCAGTATTTT.

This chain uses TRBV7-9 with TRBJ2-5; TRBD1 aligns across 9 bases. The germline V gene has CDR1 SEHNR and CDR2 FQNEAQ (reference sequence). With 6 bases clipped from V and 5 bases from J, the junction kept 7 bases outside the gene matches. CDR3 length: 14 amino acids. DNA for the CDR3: TGTGCCAGCAGGCCGGGACAGGGAGGTGAGACCCAGTACTTC. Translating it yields CASRPGQGGETQYF.

Here the CDR3 reads CASSTDRGRALQPQHF. The CDR3, as DNA: TGTGCCAGCAGCACGGACAGGGGAAGGGCGCTTCAGCCCCAGCATTTT. The chain is built from TRBV7-8 and TRBJ1-5; 9 bases line up with TRBD1. The CDR3 totals 16 residues. Per germline, CDR1 SGHVS and CDR2 FQNEAQ. V gave up 5 bases and J gave up 6 bases; unmatched junction bases: 11.